Reported below is one T cell receptor (beta chain). Antigen: not known. Trimming removed 6 bases at V and 6 bases at J, with 18 bases between. The CDR3 covers 15 residues. Germline loops: CDR1 SNHLY, CDR2 FYNNEI. This sample is part of a study of T cells after posttransplantation cyclophosphamide. Study-wide results and caveats: Donor CD8+ memory clones often dominated recipient blood repertoires at later times. Skin or GI-infiltrating T cells shared few TRB sequences with blood. TRB clonality was highly associated with recipient CMV seropositivity and reactivation.

Busulfan-fludarabine conditioning, marrow transplant, and cyclophosphamide on days +3 and +4 were administered. Here immunoSEQ multiplex PCR was the method, and the copy in TCRdb shows in-frame clones only, minus some. The sample shows 6,000 or so clones, 82% of them seen only once. The input for sequencing was CD4+ T cells sorted from blood, taken around 350 days after allogeneic stem cell transplant with posttransplant cyclophosphamide. This clonotype was obtained from a male patient between 50 and 60 years old who received an allogeneic stem cell transplant from a related donor and was CMV-positive. The graft donor may be the source of some T cells. The chain couples TRBV2 to TRBJ1-5; D is possibly TRBD1 (6 bases). DNA for the CDR3: TGTGCCAGCAGGACCCACGGGGGCGGGGGTCAGCCCCAGCATTTT. This codes for CASRTHGGGGQPQHF.